The next 32 T cell receptor beta chains were all read from a single sample in a study of blood T cell repertoires in COVID-19. TCRdb keeps only in-frame clones here, not all; method: immunoSEQ multiplex PCR. The data hold more than 300,000 clones, with around 84% observed a single time. The material sequenced was PBMCs or T cells enriched from blood (not recorded which). The receptors were sampled from a woman between 18 and 29 years old who had recovered from COVID-19.

This rearrangement joins TRBV7-9 to TRBJ2-1; 12 bases fit TRBD2. This CDR3 region has 18 residues. Germline trimming cut 6 bases from V and 0 bases from J; bases unmatched to any gene: 9. Looked up from germline, CDR1 is SEHNR and CDR2 is FQNEAQ (reference sequence). The CDR3 DNA follows: TGTGCCAGCAGTTTGACTAGCGGGAGTCTCGGCTCCTACAATGAGCAGTTCTTC. Encoded protein: CASSLTSGSLGSYNEQFF.

The chain employs TRBV18 and TRBJ2-3; D is ambiguous. This CDR3 is 13 amino acids long. Trimming removed 3 bases at V and 6 bases at J, with 10 bases between. Looked up from germline, CDR1 is KGHSH and CDR2 is LQKENI. CDR3 sequence (DNA): TGTGCCAGCTCACCGAGGCGTATGGATACGCAGTATTTT. The encoded protein is CASSPRRMDTQYF.

Ten or more counts support this clone. The chain employs TRBV5-6 and TRBJ1-2, with a tentative D call TRBD1 (5 bases). V was trimmed by 0 bases and J by 5 bases, leaving 8 bases between them. This CDR3 is 13 amino acids long. CDR1 SGHDT and CDR2 YYEEEE come from the germline V gene. The CDR3: CASSLAQGYGYTF. DNA for the CDR3: TGTGCCAGCAGCTTGGCCCAGGGTTATGGCTACACCTTC.

The V gene is TRBV5-1, the J gene TRBJ1-1, with D perhaps TRBD1 (5 bases). Germline V gene sequence: CDR1 SGHRS, CDR2 YFSETQ. The CDR3 sequence is 14 residues long. Trimming stripped 1 base from V and 1 base from J, with 8 bases between. CDR3 amino acids: CASSLLGGNTEAFF. CDR3 nucleotide sequence: TGCGCCAGCAGCTTGTTGGGGGGGAACACTGAAGCTTTCTTT.

Only one count was recorded for this clone. The V and J genes are TRBV5-1 and TRBJ1-1; 8 bases are a match to TRBD1. The CDR3 sequence is 14 residues long. V lost 3 bases to trimming and J lost 3 bases; unmatched junction nucleotides: 4. In germline, CDR1 is SGHRS, CDR2 YFSETQ. The CDR3 region has the DNA TGCGCCAGCAGCTCCCCAGGGGGCGACACTGAAGCTTTCTTT. It specifies CASSSPGGDTEAFF. Full variable domain (remainder filled in from reference TRBV5-1 and TRBJ1-1): KAGVTQTPRYLIKTRGQQVTLSCSPISGHRSVSWYQQTPGQGLQFLFEYFSETQRNKGNFPGRFSGRQFSNSRSEMNVSTLELGDSALYLCASSSPGGDTEAFFGQGTRLTVV.

The V and J genes are TRBV4-2 and TRBJ2-7, with 7 bases lining up with TRBD1. V dropped 0 bases and J dropped 3; count of bases not matched to a gene: 5. This CDR3 is 15 amino acids long. The germline gives CDR1 LGHNA, CDR2 YNFKEQ. The CDR3 sequence is CASSQDSTGNYEQYF. The CDR3 nucleotides are TGTGCCAGCAGCCAAGATTCGACAGGGAACTACGAGCAGTACTTC.

The chain links TRBV11-2 to TRBJ1-2; possible D gene TRBD1, 5 bases. The CDR3 spans 16 residues. CDR1 and CDR2 (germline): SGHAT, FQNNGV. V dropped 5 bases and J dropped 8 bases, with 24 bases sitting between them. The chain's CDR3 is CASSPPQGNGGGGYTF. The CDR3 DNA follows: TGTGCCAGCAGCCCACCCCAGGGAAACGGCGGCGGAGGCTACACCTTC.

V gene TRBV28 combines with J gene TRBJ1-2; D perhaps matches TRBD1 (6 bases). The CDR3 has 11 amino acids. Trimming removed 6 bases from V and 7 bases from J, with 9 bases in between. CDR1 MDHEN and CDR2 SYDVKM come from the germline V gene. The DNA for the CDR3 is TGTGCCAGCAGCCAAGGGGGTGGCTACACCTTC. Amino acid sequence: CASSQGGGYTF.

Worth noting for this clone: The same CDR3 is also encoded by other DNA sequences in this sample. V usage is TRBV5-1 and J usage is TRBJ2-1; 10 bases align to TRBD2. J was trimmed by 3 bases and V by 2 bases; bases with no gene match: 2. Germline V gene data show CDR1 as SGHRS and CDR2 as YFSETQ. This CDR3 comprises 15 residues. CDR3 amino acids: CASSLTSGVYNEQFF. For the CDR3, the DNA is TGCGCCAGCAGCTTAACTAGCGGGGTCTACAATGAGCAGTTCTTC.

The gene calls are TRBV4-1 and TRBJ2-7; 8 nucleotides match TRBD2. Germline V gene lookup returns CDR1 MGHRA and CDR2 YSYEKL. The V and J ends lost 1 base and 0 bases, in that order; junction bases with no gene match: 8. The CDR3 is made up of 17 amino acids. The CDR3 spells CASSQVRTSRSSYEQYF. CDR3 bases: TGCGCCAGCAGCCAAGTGCGGACTAGCAGGAGCTCCTACGAGCAGTACTTC.

This sequence joins TRBV7-8 and TRBJ1-1, with TRBD1 matching 8 bases. V was clipped by 6 bases and J by 3 bases; unmatched bases: 3. The CDR3 covers 13 residues. The germline V gene has CDR1 SGHVS and CDR2 FQNEAQ. CDR3 sequence (DNA): TGTGCCAGCAGTTCGGACAGGGACACTGAAGCTTTCTTT. As protein: CASSSDRDTEAFF.

The V and J genes are TRBV5-1 and TRBJ1-4; D is unclear. The V end lost 0 bases, the J end lost 5 bases, and 8 bases lay between the germline ends. Germline loops: CDR1 SGHRS, CDR2 YFSETQ. The CDR3 is 14 residues long. The CDR3 region is CASSLGSENEKLFF. The CDR3, as DNA: TGCGCCAGCAGCTTGGGAAGTGAGAATGAAAAACTGTTTTTT.

The chain combines TRBV19 with TRBJ2-1; 12 bases fit TRBD2. V gave up 5 bases and J gave up 6 bases; unmatched junction bases: 5. Germline V CDR1 and CDR2: LNHDA, SQIVND (reference sequence). The CDR3 length is 15 residues. Here the CDR3 DNA reads TGTGCCAGTAGTCTAGCGGGGGGGCCAGGCAATGAGCAGTTCTTC. Translation: CASSLAGGPGNEQFF.

With regard to this clone: At one end the junction does not follow the germline gene, possibly because of a read error. V and J are TRBV4-1 and TRBJ2-5; weak D call: TRBD2 (5 bases). Germline CDR1 is MGHRA and CDR2 is YSYEKL. This CDR3 has 15 residues. The CDR3 loop reads CASSEDPGRGETQYF. In nucleotides, the CDR3 is TGCGCCAGCAGCGAAGACCCGGGGAGAGGAGAGACCCAGTACTTC.

The chain has TRBV9 and TRBJ2-1, with D possibly being TRBD2 (6 bases). Between the trimmed V and J ends, which lost 1 base and 3 bases, there was a span of 14 bases. CDR1 SGDLS and CDR2 YYNGEE come from the germline V gene. The length of the CDR3 is 16 residues. As DNA, the CDR3 is TGTGCCAGCAGCGTATCGAACGGGAGTATCTACAATGAGCAGTTCTTC. Protein product: CASSVSNGSIYNEQFF.

The V call is TRBV7-9, the J call TRBJ1-5; no reliable D call. From germline, CDR1 is SEHNR and CDR2 FQNEAQ (reference sequence). V was trimmed by 9 bases and J by 0 bases, leaving 6 bases between them. The CDR3 is made up of 12 amino acids. The CDR3 spells CASSYSNQPQHF. As DNA, the CDR3 is TGTGCCAGTTCCTATAGCAATCAGCCCCAGCATTTT.

This chain uses TRBV6-5 with TRBJ1-1; D unclear. Germline V gene lookup returns CDR1 MNHEY and CDR2 SVGAGI. Trimming cost V 2 bases and J 9 bases, with 10 bases left between them. This CDR3 region has 12 residues. The CDR3 protein is CASSYQGVKAFF. The CDR3 nucleotides are TGTGCCAGCAGTTACCAAGGAGTGAAAGCTTTCTTT.

This chain links TRBV19 with TRBJ2-1; the D is unclear. Trimming took off 6 bases at V and 4 bases at J, with 7 bases between the two ends. The CDR3 is 12 residues long. The germline V gene has CDR1 LNHDA and CDR2 SQIVND (reference sequence). CDR3 region: CASSVGYNEQFF. The CDR3 DNA is TGTGCCAGTAGCGTCGGGTACAATGAGCAGTTCTTC.

The V and J genes are TRBV11-2 and TRBJ2-2; 10 nucleotides agree with TRBD1. J lost 5 bases, V lost 5 bases, and 8 bases had no gene match. CDR3 length: 16 amino acids. Per the germline V gene, CDR1 is SGHAT and CDR2 is FQNNGV. The CDR3 region is CASSGRQGAKTGELFF. The CDR3 bases are TGTGCCAGCAGCGGAAGACAGGGGGCTAAAACCGGGGAGCTGTTTTTT.

This chain connects TRBV6-5 to TRBJ2-1; a weak D match, TRBD2 (5 bases). Germline-derived CDR1 and CDR2 are MNHEY and SVGAGI. The germline V and J ends were trimmed by 6 bases and 7 bases, with 7 bases remaining between them. The CDR3 covers 11 residues. This CDR3 is CASRRGNEQFF. The DNA for the CDR3 is TGTGCCAGCAGACGAGGGAATGAGCAGTTCTTC.

This chain links TRBV4-1 with TRBJ1-5; 8 nucleotides agree with TRBD1. From germline, CDR1 is MGHRA and CDR2 YSYEKL. This CDR3 is 15 amino acids long. V lost 0 bases and J lost 7; bases outside the gene matches: 5. CDR3 residues: CASSQDGQGGQPQHF. The CDR3 DNA follows: TGCGCCAGCAGCCAAGATGGACAGGGAGGACAGCCCCAGCATTTT.

The V gene is TRBV5-4, the J gene TRBJ2-7; 9 bases line up with TRBD1. CDR3 length: 16 residues. V was pared by 2 bases and J by 6 bases, with 12 bases of the junction left unmatched. Germline CDR1 reads SGHNT; CDR2 reads YYREEE (reference sequence). The CDR3 is CASSLEIGQGSGEQYF. CDR3 bases: TGTGCCAGCAGCTTAGAGATCGGACAGGGGTCGGGCGAGCAGTACTTC.

The chain recombines TRBV6-5 with TRBJ1-1; 8 bases align to TRBD1. Per the germline V gene, CDR1 is MNHEY and CDR2 is SVGAGI. The CDR3 contains 12 residues. V lost 7 bases to trimming and J lost 10 bases; unmatched junction nucleotides: 8. The CDR3 DNA reads as TGTGCCAGCATTCTCCCCACAGGGGGAGCTTTCTTT. Its protein product is CASILPTGGAFF.

The chain uses TRBV30 and TRBJ2-7; TRBD1 is a possible D gene (5 bases). Germline V CDR1 and CDR2: GTSNPN, SVGIG (reference sequence). Between the trimmed V and J ends, which lost 1 base and 2 bases, there was a span of 12 bases. The CDR3 has 14 amino acids. The CDR3 loop is CAWSATVATYEQYF. In nucleotides, the CDR3 is TGTGCCTGGAGTGCGACAGTGGCCACCTACGAGCAGTACTTC.

The chain combines TRBV5-1 with TRBJ2-2, with TRBD2 identical over 11 bases. J was trimmed by 7 bases and V by 4 bases; bases with no gene match: 9. From germline, CDR1 is SGHRS and CDR2 YFSETQ. The CDR3 covers 16 residues. The CDR3 bases are TGCGCCAGCAGCCCCCTAGCGGGGGGCCAGGGCGGGGAGCTGTTTTTT. As protein: CASSPLAGGQGGELFF. Supplemented by reference TRBV5-1 and TRBJ2-2, the full variable domain reads KAGVTQTPRYLIKTRGQQVTLSCSPISGHRSVSWYQQTPGQGLQFLFEYFSETQRNKGNFPGRFSGRQFSNSRSEMNVSTLELGDSALYLCASSPLAGGQGGELFFGEGSRLTVL.

The count of this clone is one. V is TRBV6-5 and J is TRBJ1-6, with a weak D call TRBD1 (6 bases). The CDR3 is 16 residues long. V lost 0 bases and J 5 bases, leaving 11 bases between the germline ends. Germline CDR1 reads MNHEY; CDR2 reads SVGAGI. This CDR3 is CASSYSLGADNSPLHF. The CDR3 DNA is TGTGCCAGCAGTTACTCGCTGGGGGCTGATAATTCACCCCTCCACTTT.

The rearrangement links TRBV24-1 to TRBJ1-1, with 7 bases aligning to TRBD1. The ends lost 10 bases at V and 5 bases at J; junction bases unmatched: 21. Germline values: CDR1 KGHDR, CDR2 SFDVKD. The CDR3 loop spans 17 amino acids. CDR3: CATTKEGAPEGKTEAFF. The CDR3 DNA is TGTGCCACGACCAAGGAGGGGGCGCCGGAAGGAAAGACTGAAGCTTTCTTT.

At least ten counts were recorded for this clone. The V and J genes are TRBV30 and TRBJ1-2, with 10 bases lining up with TRBD1. Germline V gene lookup returns CDR1 GTSNPN and CDR2 SVGIG (reference sequence). The V gene end was trimmed by 5 bases and the J gene end by 7 bases; junction bases not matched to a gene: 4. The CDR3 length is 12 residues. The chain's CDR3 is CAWVTGGRGYTF. The CDR3 bases are TGTGCCTGGGTGACAGGGGGCCGTGGCTACACCTTC.

The chain combines TRBV5-3 with TRBJ1-5; D possibly corresponds to TRBD1 (5 bases). TRBV5-3 qualifies as an ORF whose function is uncertain. Trimming shortened V by 4 bases and J by 0 bases, and 17 bases separated the two germline ends. The CDR3 extends over 17 amino acids. The CDR3 sequence is CARSPRRRGASNQPQHF. CDR3 DNA: TGTGCCAGAAGCCCCCGTCGGAGGGGCGCTAGCAATCAGCCCCAGCATTTT.

The V call is TRBV5-4, the J call TRBJ2-7; 11 positions agree with TRBD2. V lost 0 bases and J lost 4; bases outside the gene matches: 6. The germline gives CDR1 SGHNT, CDR2 YYREEE (reference sequence). This CDR3 has 16 amino acids. CDR3 protein: CASSLVLAGGPYEQYF. CDR3 nucleotide sequence: TGTGCCAGCAGCTTGGTTCTAGCGGGGGGCCCTTACGAGCAGTACTTC.

J is TRBJ2-2 and V is TRBV10-3; possibly TRBD2 for D (6 bases). V gave up 7 bases and J gave up 1 base, with 10 bases separating them. The V gene's germline CDR1 is ENHRY and CDR2 SYGVKD. The CDR3 sequence is 14 residues long. CDR3 sequence (DNA): TGTGCCATCACCTCCGGGGGGAACACCGGGGAGCTGTTTTTT. Translating gives CAITSGGNTGELFF.

V and J are TRBV28 and TRBJ2-7; tentatively, D is TRBD2 (6 bases). V lost 8 bases to trimming and J lost 5 bases, with 22 bases between them. The CDR3 spans 15 residues. CDR1 is MDHEN and CDR2 is SYDVKM in the germline V gene. The CDR3 DNA is TGTGCCAGCCGCCTAGTGGGGGGAAATACCCACGAGCAGTACTTC. It is translated as CASRLVGGNTHEQYF.